This record looks at one TCR beta chain sequence and its context. The target antigen is unknown. These data are taken from a study of T cell responses to AZD1222 COVID-19 vaccine. Sequencing used immunoSEQ multiplex PCR; TCRdb keeps in-frame clones, though not all of them. The data contain roughly 80,000 clones, 85% to 95% of them singletons. Study-wide results and caveats: Among those given AZD1222, only six were seropositive at baseline. No day 14 peak samples; only post-peak repertoires were characterized. Compared with day 0, the breadth and depth of the Spike-specific TCR repertoire rose significantly after two doses of AZD1222.

Germline trimming cut 6 bases from V and 10 bases from J; bases unmatched to any gene: 5. In germline, CDR1 is MNHEY, CDR2 SMNVEV (reference sequence). This CDR3 has 11 residues. The receptor was derived from an adult in good health. This chain joins TRBV27 and TRBJ1-2, with 7 bases aligning to TRBD1. The sample in question was peripheral blood, obtained on day 0 of MenACWY control vaccination. In DNA, the CDR3 is TGTGCCAGCAGGAGGGGGCCTGACTACACCTTC. Amino acids: CASRRGPDYTF.